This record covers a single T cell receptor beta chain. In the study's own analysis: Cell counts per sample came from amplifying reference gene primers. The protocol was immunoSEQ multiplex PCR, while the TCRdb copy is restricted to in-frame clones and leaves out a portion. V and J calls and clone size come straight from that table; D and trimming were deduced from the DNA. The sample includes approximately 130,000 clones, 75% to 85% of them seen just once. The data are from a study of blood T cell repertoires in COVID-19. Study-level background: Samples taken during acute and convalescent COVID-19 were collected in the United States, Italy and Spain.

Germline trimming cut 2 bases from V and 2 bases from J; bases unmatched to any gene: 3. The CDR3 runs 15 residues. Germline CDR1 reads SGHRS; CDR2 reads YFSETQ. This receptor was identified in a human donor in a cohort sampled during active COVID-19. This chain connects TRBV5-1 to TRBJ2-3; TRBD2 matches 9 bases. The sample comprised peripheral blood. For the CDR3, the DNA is TGCGCCAGCAGCTTAAGCGGGGGGCCCACAGATACGCAGTATTTT. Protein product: CASSLSGGPTDTQYF. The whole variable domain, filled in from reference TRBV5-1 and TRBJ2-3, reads KAGVTQTPRYLIKTRGQQVTLSCSPISGHRSVSWYQQTPGQGLQFLFEYFSETQRNKGNFPGRFSGRQFSNSRSEMNVSTLELGDSALYLCASSLSGGPTDTQYFGPGTRLTVL.